This T cell receptor beta chain was identified during a study of T and B cells in COVID-19 patients. By share of the sample, this clonotype is medium-sized. CDR1 is SQVTM and CDR2 is ANQGSEA in the germline V gene. This CDR3 has 14 amino acids. V lost 1 base and J lost 2, with 11 bases in between. From blood, about 240-550 ng of genomic DNA served as TRB template. TRB rearrangements were amplified by multiplex PCR with BIOMED2 TRB-A/B primers. MiXCR, run by TCRdb on the multiplex PCR reads, gives a single entry per CDR3 protein. The table includes approximately 8,000 distinct CDR3 sequences, approximately 24% detected once.

This clonotype was sampled from a human donor with active COVID-19. The sample comprised blood. J is TRBJ2-5 and V is TRBV29-1; D remains ambiguous. The CDR3 protein is CSVEVPPRQETQYF. The CDR3 region has the DNA TGCAGCGTTGAAGTTCCTCCCAGACAAGAGACCCAGTACTTC. Looking up the rest from reference TRBV29-1 and TRBJ2-5 gives the full variable domain: SAVISQKPSRDICQRGTSLTIQCQVDSQVTMMFWYRQQPGQSLTLIATANQGSEATYESGFVIDKFPISRPNLTFSTLTVSNMSPEDSSIYLCSVEVPPRQETQYFGPGTRLLVL.